These 18 T cell receptor beta chains came from one sample sequenced in a study of cytomegalovirus exposure and HLA in healthy donors. A multiplex PCR was run with 60 Vbeta primers and 13 Jbeta primers. The assay was immunoSEQ multiplex PCR, and TCRdb's table has in-frame clones only and misses some. The table records around 100,000 clones, around 83% of them present only once. The sequenced sample consisted of PBMCs. Source of these receptors: a man aged 25 to 45 in good health and CMV-seropositive.

This sequence joins TRBV2 and TRBJ1-3; D possibly corresponds to TRBD1 (5 bases). V was trimmed by 0 bases and J by 8 bases, leaving 8 bases between them. The CDR3 runs to 13 residues. Germline CDR1 is SNHLY and CDR2 is FYNNEI. CDR3 sequence (DNA): TGTGCCAGCAGTGAAGCAGGGGCCCACACCATATATTTT. Its protein is CASSEAGAHTIYF.

The chain recombines TRBV7-9 with TRBJ2-3; 8 nucleotides line up with TRBD1. The junction had 2 bases not matched to a gene; V was cut back by 3 bases and J by 6 bases. The CDR3 consists of 13 residues. Germline-derived CDR1 and CDR2 are SEHNR and FQNEAQ (reference sequence). The CDR3 here is CASSLRQGDTQYF. The CDR3 DNA reads TGTGCCAGCAGCTTGAGACAGGGGGATACGCAGTATTTT.

The J gene is TRBJ1-4, the V gene TRBV18, with D unclear. V was trimmed by 1 base and J by 4 bases, leaving 7 bases between them. The CDR3 is 14 residues long. The germline gives CDR1 KGHSH, CDR2 LQKENI. The CDR3 spells CASSPRAGNEKLFF. The CDR3 DNA follows: TGTGCCAGCTCACCACGGGCGGGTAATGAAAAACTGTTTTTT.

J is TRBJ1-1 and V is TRBV10-3; the D gene is possibly TRBD1 (6 bases). CDR1 and CDR2 from the germline V gene are ENHRY and SYGVKD. V was cut by 6 bases and J by 5 bases, with 13 bases left in between. The CDR3 spans 13 residues. The CDR3 region has the DNA TGTGCCATCAGACAGGGAGGGGGTACTGAAGCTTTCTTT. Its translation: CAIRQGGGTEAFF.

The gene calls are TRBV7-9 and TRBJ1-2; 10 bases line up with TRBD1. The V gene end was trimmed by 5 bases and the J gene end by 6 bases; junction bases not matched to a gene: 9. The germline gives CDR1 SEHNR, CDR2 FQNEAQ (reference sequence). This CDR3 comprises 15 residues. The CDR3 sequence is CASSIEGDRGNGYTF. The CDR3 region has the DNA TGTGCCAGCAGCATAGAGGGGGACAGGGGTAATGGCTACACCTTC.

This clone was seen a single time. The V gene is TRBV27, the J gene TRBJ1-1; TRBD1 might be the D (6 bases). Trimming stripped 5 bases from V and 4 bases from J, with 14 bases between. The CDR3 runs to 14 residues. Germline CDR1 is MNHEY and CDR2 is SMNVEV (reference sequence). This CDR3 reads CASSADRPGTEAFF. The CDR3 coding sequence is TGTGCCAGCAGTGCTGACAGGCCGGGCACTGAAGCTTTCTTT.

This chain connects TRBV25-1 to TRBJ2-4; 7 bases match TRBD1. Trimming removed 4 bases from V and 5 bases from J; junction bases left unmatched: 5. This CDR3 region has 14 residues. Germline V gene data show CDR1 as MGHDK and CDR2 as SYGVNS. The CDR3 loop is CASSGTGEQNIQYF. The CDR3 nucleotides are TGTGCCAGCAGTGGAACAGGGGAACAAAACATTCAGTACTTC. Full variable domain (remainder filled in from reference TRBV25-1 and TRBJ2-4): EADIYQTPRYLVIGTGKKITLECSQTMGHDKMYWYQQDPGMELHLIHYSYGVNSTEKGDLSSESTVSRIRTEHFPLTLESARPSHTSQYLCASSGTGEQNIQYFGAGTRLSVL.

This chain joins TRBV7-8 and TRBJ2-1; a weak D match, TRBD2 (7 bases). This CDR3 spans 13 amino acids. The germline CDR1 and CDR2 sequences are SGHVS and FQNEAQ. The V and J ends lost 10 bases and 4 bases respectively, with 14 bases between them. CDR3 region: CATGLGGYNEQFF. For the CDR3, the DNA is TGTGCCACCGGACTAGGGGGGTACAATGAGCAGTTCTTC.

V is TRBV5-1 and J is TRBJ2-2, with D unresolved. The CDR3 is 14 amino acids. V lost 8 bases and J 4 bases, leaving 15 bases between the germline ends. Germline V gene lookup returns CDR1 SGHRS and CDR2 YFSETQ. The CDR3, as DNA: TGCGCCAGTTACGCGGTCGATGGCACCGGGGAGCTGTTTTTT. It translates to CASYAVDGTGELFF.

This chain uses TRBV11-3 with TRBJ1-2, with unresolved D. The V end was cut by 5 bases, the J end by 4 bases, with 11 bases between. The CDR3 runs 13 residues. Germline CDR1 and CDR2: SGHNT and YENEEA. The CDR3: CASSLKRSYGYTF. Written as DNA, the CDR3 is TGTGCCAGCAGCCTAAAGCGGTCCTATGGCTACACCTTC.

This chain uses TRBV18 with TRBJ1-2, with 8 nucleotides matching TRBD1. The length of the CDR3 is 17 residues. The germline V gene encodes CDR1 KGHSH and CDR2 LQKENI. J gave up 4 bases and V 3 bases, and 13 bases lay outside the gene matches. The CDR3 is CASSPTRPGGAGYGYTF. DNA for the CDR3: TGTGCCAGCTCACCGACTCGCCCAGGGGGCGCGGGCTATGGCTACACCTTC.

This chain links TRBV4-1 with TRBJ2-1; D not certain. This CDR3 is 15 amino acids long. CDR1 and CDR2 (germline): MGHRA, YSYEKL. The V end lost 4 bases, the J end lost 2 bases, and 12 bases lay between the germline ends. CDR3 region: CASSRLPGPYNEQFF. The CDR3 DNA reads TGCGCCAGCAGCCGGCTCCCAGGTCCCTACAATGAGCAGTTCTTC.

In the case of this clone: The junction differs from germline at one of its ends, possibly a read error. The chain links TRBV7-9 to TRBJ2-3; 11 bases match TRBD2. The CDR3 loop spans 16 amino acids. Germline V gene lookup returns CDR1 SEHNR and CDR2 FQNEAQ (reference sequence). The CDR3 DNA reads as TGTTCCAGCAGCTTCCGACTAGCGGGATCCACAGATACGCAGTATTTT. It is translated as CSSSFRLAGSTDTQYF.

V is TRBV19 and J is TRBJ1-2, with TRBD1 identical over 8 bases. The CDR3 has 14 amino acids. The V gene end was trimmed by 5 bases and the J gene end by 5 bases; junction bases not matched to a gene: 7. Germline loops: CDR1 LNHDA, CDR2 SQIVND (reference sequence). CDR3 protein: CASSPDRGWYGYTF. The CDR3 DNA follows: TGTGCCAGTAGTCCAGACAGGGGCTGGTATGGCTACACCTTC.

The CDR3 DNA follows: TGTGCCAGTAGAGCGGGACATGCGAACACTGAAGCTTTCTTT. Translating gives CASRAGHANTEAFF. This chain joins TRBV19 and TRBJ1-1; tentative D call: TRBD1 (6 bases). Trimming left V 6 bases short and J 1 base short, with 12 bases between. The CDR3 is made up of 14 amino acids. CDR1 LNHDA and CDR2 SQIVND come from the germline V gene (reference sequence).

V is TRBV5-1 and J is TRBJ1-2; 9 bases are a match to TRBD1. Trimming cost V 3 bases and J 5 bases; bases outside gene matches: 8. The CDR3 runs to 15 residues. Germline V CDR1 and CDR2: SGHRS, YFSETQ. As DNA, the CDR3 is TGCGCCAGCAGCTGGGGGACAGGGTCGCTGTATGGCTACACCTTC. It encodes CASSWGTGSLYGYTF.

With respect to this clone: At one end, the junction sequence differs from germline, possibly due to a read error. The rearrangement links TRBV7-2 to TRBJ2-5; D gene unclear. The CDR3 covers 13 residues. Germline V gene data show CDR1 as SGHTA and CDR2 as FQGNSA. CDR3 loop: CASSLQVRETRYF. Written as DNA, the CDR3 is TGTGCCAGCAGCTTACAGGTTAGAGAGACCCGGTACTTC.

V gene TRBV30 combines with J gene TRBJ1-2; a weak D match, TRBD1 (5 bases). The V gene's germline CDR1 is GTSNPN and CDR2 SVGIG (reference sequence). CDR3 length: 11 residues. V lost 6 bases to trimming and J lost 8 bases, with 13 bases between them. CDR3 nucleotides: TGTGCCTGCAACCCCGGGGGAGGCTACACCTTC. Translating gives CACNPGGGYTF.